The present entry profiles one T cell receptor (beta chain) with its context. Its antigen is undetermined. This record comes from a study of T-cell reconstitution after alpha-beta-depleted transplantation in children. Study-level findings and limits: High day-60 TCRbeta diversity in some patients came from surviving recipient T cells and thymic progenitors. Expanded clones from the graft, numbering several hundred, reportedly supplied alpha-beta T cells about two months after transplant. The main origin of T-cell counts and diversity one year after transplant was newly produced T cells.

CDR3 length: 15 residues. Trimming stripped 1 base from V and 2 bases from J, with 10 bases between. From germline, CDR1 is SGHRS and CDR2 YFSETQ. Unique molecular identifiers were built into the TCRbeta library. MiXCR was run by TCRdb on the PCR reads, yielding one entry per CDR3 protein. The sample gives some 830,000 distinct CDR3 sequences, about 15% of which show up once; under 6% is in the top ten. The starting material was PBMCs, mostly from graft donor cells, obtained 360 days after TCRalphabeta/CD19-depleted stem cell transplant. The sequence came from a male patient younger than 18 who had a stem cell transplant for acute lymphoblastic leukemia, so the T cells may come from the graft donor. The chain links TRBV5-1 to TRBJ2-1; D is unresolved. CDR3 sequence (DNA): TGCGCCAGCAGCTTGTTTACTAATGCCTACAATGAGCAGTTCTTC. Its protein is CASSLFTNAYNEQFF.